This T cell receptor (beta chain) was documented in a study of blood T cell repertoires in COVID-19. Study in general: Sample material is recorded as cDNA or gDNA derived from T cells, B-cell-depleted T cells, or PBMCs.

Original processing methods: Reference gene primer amplification in the assay estimated nucleated cell counts. The assay was immunoSEQ multiplex PCR, and TCRdb's table has in-frame clones only and misses some. V and J calls and clone size are copied from that table; D and trimming were computed from the DNA. The sample includes about 160,000 clones, roughly four fifths of them seen just once. The V and J ends lost 4 bases and 9 bases, in that order; junction bases with no gene match: 14. Germline V gene sequence: CDR1 SGHTA, CDR2 FQGNSA. The CDR3 totals 15 residues. The chain carries TRBV7-2 and TRBJ1-1; 7 bases are a match to TRBD1. This clonotype was sampled from a human donor with acute or convalescent COVID-19. The donor label of this sample is uncertain. The material sequenced was peripheral blood. CDR3 DNA: TGTGCCAGCAGCTACTCGATTAGGGGACAGAACCAAGCTTTCTTT. Translation: CASSYSIRGQNQAFF.